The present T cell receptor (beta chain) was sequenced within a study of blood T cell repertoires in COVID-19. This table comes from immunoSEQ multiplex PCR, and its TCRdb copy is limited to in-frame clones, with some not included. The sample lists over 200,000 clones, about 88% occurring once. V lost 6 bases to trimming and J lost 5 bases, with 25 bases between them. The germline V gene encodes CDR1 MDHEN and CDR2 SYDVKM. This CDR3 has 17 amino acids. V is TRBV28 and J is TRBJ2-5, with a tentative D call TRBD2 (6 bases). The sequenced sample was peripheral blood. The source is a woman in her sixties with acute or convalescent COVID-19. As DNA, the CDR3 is TGTGCCAGCAGCCCCTTCTCTGGGAGGCCCGGGGGTGAGACCCAGTACTTC. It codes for CASSPFSGRPGGETQYF.